The rows below give T cell receptor beta chains drawn from one sample of a study of CXCR3 chemokines and chemotherapy response in bladder cancer. A single record per CDR3 protein comes from TCRdb applying MiXCR to the PCR reads. Altogether around 13,000 distinct CDR3 sequences are present, under 15% being singletons, with the ten largest covering roughly 27%. Collection of the sample occurred from a patient whose treatment included neoadjuvant chemotherapy. The receptors were sampled from a human donor with bladder cancer that did not respond to neoadjuvant chemotherapy. Both conserved end residues are part of each CDR3. A D gene is named only where the DNA matches it firmly. The size entry is marked missing in some rows and otherwise reads once, few, many or a size class.

V gene: TRBV12-3/TRBV12-4
clone size: .
D gene: .
J gene: TRBJ1-5
CDR3 DNA: TGTGCCAGCAGTCAAGGCAGGAGCAATCAGCCCCAGCATTTT
CDR3 protein: CASSQGRSNQPQHF

V gene: TRBV27
clone size: .
D gene: TRBD1
J gene: TRBJ2-5
CDR3 DNA: TGTGCCAGCAGTGCTGACAGGGCGCTCCGGGAGACCCAGTACTTC
CDR3 protein: CASSADRALRETQYF

V gene: TRBV19
clone size: medium-sized
D gene: TRBD2
J gene: TRBJ2-4
CDR3 DNA: TGTGCCAGTAGGACTTCTAGCGGGAGGGACATTCAGTACTTC
CDR3 protein: CASRTSSGRDIQYF

V gene: TRBV6-2/TRBV6-3
clone size: many
D gene: .
J gene: TRBJ2-1
CDR3 DNA: TGTGCCAGCAGTTACCCCAGACAGGTACCCTACAATGAGCAGTTCTTC
CDR3 protein: CASSYPRQVPYNEQFF

V gene: TRBV18
clone size: many
D gene: .
J gene: TRBJ2-7
CDR3 DNA: TGTGCCAGCTCACAGGGGCCGACAGACCCCTACGAGCAGTACTTC
CDR3 protein: CASSQGPTDPYEQYF

V gene: TRBV19
clone size: many
D gene: TRBD1
J gene: TRBJ1-1
CDR3 DNA: TGTGCCAGTAGTACCTTAAACAGGGGGCTTGACACTGAAGCTTTCTTT
CDR3 protein: CASSTLNRGLDTEAFF

V gene: TRBV19
clone size: medium-sized
D gene: TRBD1
J gene: TRBJ2-5
CDR3 DNA: TGTGCCAGTAGTCGGGCAGCGTCAGGGGGAGAGACCCAGTACTTC
CDR3 protein: CASSRAASGGETQYF

V gene: TRBV12-3/TRBV12-4
clone size: many
D gene: .
J gene: TRBJ2-3
CDR3 DNA: TGTGCCAGCAGTCTCCGCCAGGGAGATACGCAGTATTTT
CDR3 protein: CASSLRQGDTQYF

V gene: TRBV18
clone size: many
D gene: TRBD2
J gene: TRBJ2-3
CDR3 DNA: TGTGCCAGCTCACCAGGTCTAGCGGGGGGCCCTGATACGCAGTATTTT
CDR3 protein: CASSPGLAGGPDTQYF

V gene: TRBV7-9
clone size: few
D gene: .
J gene: TRBJ1-2
CDR3 DNA: TGTGCCAGCAGCTTAGGTGGACAGCGTGGCTACACCTTC
CDR3 protein: CASSLGGQRGYTF

V gene: TRBV15
clone size: medium-sized
D gene: TRBD1
J gene: TRBJ1-5
CDR3 DNA: TGTGCCACCAGCAACCCTTCCGGGACAGGGTTGAATCAGCCCCAGCATTTT
CDR3 protein: CATSNPSGTGLNQPQHF

V gene: TRBV20-1
clone size: .
D gene: TRBD1
J gene: TRBJ1-6
CDR3 DNA: TGCAGTGCTAGATTGGGACAGTCCCTTGGCTCACCCCTCCACTTT
CDR3 protein: CSARLGQSLGSPLHF

V gene: TRBV4-3
clone size: .
D gene: TRBD1
J gene: TRBJ1-2
CDR3 DNA: TGCGCCAGCAGCCAACTGACAGGGGGCGAAGCTAACTATGGCTACACCTTC
CDR3 protein: CASSQLTGGEANYGYTF

V gene: TRBV6-5
clone size: many
D gene: .
J gene: TRBJ1-3
CDR3 DNA: TGTGCCAGCAGTCTAATTGACAGTTCTGGAAACACCATATATTTT
CDR3 protein: CASSLIDSSGNTIYF

V gene: TRBV9
clone size: many
D gene: .
J gene: TRBJ1-6
CDR3 DNA: TGTGCCAGCAGCGTCTACCCGGGCGGGAATTCACCCCTCCACTTT
CDR3 protein: CASSVYPGGNSPLHF

V gene: TRBV20-1
clone size: .
D gene: .
J gene: TRBJ1-3
CDR3 DNA: TGCAGTGCTAGTGACAGAGGGACTGGAAACACCATATATTTT
CDR3 protein: CSASDRGTGNTIYF

V gene: TRBV29-1
clone size: medium-sized
D gene: TRBD1
J gene: TRBJ2-7
CDR3 DNA: TGCAGCGTTGGGACAGGCACCTACGAGCAGTACTTC
CDR3 protein: CSVGTGTYEQYF

V gene: TRBV19
clone size: .
D gene: .
J gene: TRBJ2-2
CDR3 DNA: TGTGCCAGTAGTATTGGATGGGGGGCCGGGGGTCCCGGGGAGCTGTTTTTT
CDR3 protein: CASSIGWGAGGPGELFF

V gene: TRBV6-1
clone size: many
D gene: .
J gene: TRBJ1-4
CDR3 DNA: TGTGCCAGCAGCAGACAGCCGGTTTACCAAAATGAAAAACTGTTTTTT
CDR3 protein: CASSRQPVYQNEKLFF

V gene: TRBV24-1
clone size: many
D gene: .
J gene: TRBJ2-3
CDR3 DNA: TGTGCCACCAGTGGCTGGGAGAACGCAGATACGCAGTATTTT
CDR3 protein: CATSGWENADTQYF

V gene: TRBV7-2
clone size: large
D gene: .
J gene: TRBJ1-2
CDR3 DNA: TGTGCCAGCAGCCCCGAGCCAAGGGATGGCTACACCTTC
CDR3 protein: CASSPEPRDGYTF

V gene: TRBV6-2/TRBV6-3
clone size: many
D gene: .
J gene: TRBJ2-5
CDR3 DNA: TGTGCCAGCAAAAACGTCGCAGAGACCCAGTACTTC
CDR3 protein: CASKNVAETQYF

V gene: TRBV5-4
clone size: many
D gene: .
J gene: TRBJ2-3
CDR3 DNA: TGTGCCAGCAGCCCCTCGGGACGGCAAGGGGATACGCAGTATTTT
CDR3 protein: CASSPSGRQGDTQYF

V gene: TRBV6-2/TRBV6-3
clone size: many
D gene: .
J gene: TRBJ2-3
CDR3 DNA: TGTGCCAGCGCCCCGACCCCATACTTGGAAAAAGATACGCAGTATTTT
CDR3 protein: CASAPTPYLEKDTQYF

V gene: TRBV11-2
clone size: .
D gene: .
J gene: TRBJ2-5
CDR3 DNA: TGTGCCAGCAGCTTAGTGAGCGAGACCCAGTACTTC
CDR3 protein: CASSLVSETQYF

V gene: TRBV5-4
clone size: .
D gene: TRBD1
J gene: TRBJ1-1
CDR3 DNA: TGTGCCAGCAGTCGTGAGGGACAGGAGACCACGAACACTGAAGCTTTCTTT
CDR3 protein: CASSREGQETTNTEAFF

V gene: TRBV19
clone size: many
D gene: TRBD1
J gene: TRBJ2-7
CDR3 DNA: TGTGCCAGTGGAGGACAGGGGGCCTACGAGCAGTACTTC
CDR3 protein: CASGGQGAYEQYF

V gene: TRBV6-2/TRBV6-3
clone size: many
D gene: TRBD2
J gene: TRBJ2-1
CDR3 DNA: TGTGCCAGCAGTTACCGAGCGGGGGCTATCAATGAGCAGTTCTTC
CDR3 protein: CASSYRAGAINEQFF

V gene: TRBV28
clone size: .
D gene: .
J gene: TRBJ1-5
CDR3 DNA: TGTGCCAGCGGGCGGGCACTCCCTGTCATTGGGCCCCAGCATTTT
CDR3 protein: CASGRALPVIGPQHF

V gene: TRBV12-5
clone size: .
D gene: .
J gene: TRBJ2-2
CDR3 DNA: TGTGCTAGCCGGTCCTTACCTAACACCGGGGAGCTGTTTTTT
CDR3 protein: CASRSLPNTGELFF

V gene: TRBV15
clone size: many
D gene: TRBD1
J gene: TRBJ1-2
CDR3 DNA: TGTGCCACCAGCAGAGACAGGGGGGGATATGGCTACACCTTC
CDR3 protein: CATSRDRGGYGYTF

V gene: TRBV9
clone size: few
D gene: .
J gene: TRBJ2-2
CDR3 DNA: TGTGCCAGCAGCTCACAACAGGGTCCCCTGAACACCGGGGAGCTGTTTTTT
CDR3 protein: CASSSQQGPLNTGELFF

V gene: TRBV19
clone size: many
D gene: .
J gene: TRBJ1-2
CDR3 DNA: TGTGCCAGTAGTATAGGGCAGGGAGACTATGGCTACACCTTC
CDR3 protein: CASSIGQGDYGYTF

V gene: TRBV5-6
clone size: .
D gene: .
J gene: TRBJ1-5
CDR3 DNA: TGTGCCAGCAGCTCTTTTGTAACAGGCGGAGGGCAGCCCCAGCATTTT
CDR3 protein: CASSSFVTGGGQPQHF

V gene: TRBV6-1
clone size: medium-sized
D gene: .
J gene: TRBJ2-3
CDR3 DNA: TGTGCCAGCACCGATGGGGGGCCAGATACGCAGTATTTT
CDR3 protein: CASTDGGPDTQYF

V gene: TRBV19
clone size: medium-sized
D gene: .
J gene: TRBJ1-4
CDR3 DNA: TGTGCCAGTAGTAAGACCTTACGGGCCAAGAATGAAAAACTGTTTTTT
CDR3 protein: CASSKTLRAKNEKLFF

V gene: TRBV28
clone size: many
D gene: TRBD1
J gene: TRBJ1-2
CDR3 DNA: TGTGCCAGCAGTCCAGCGGGACAGGGCTATGGCTACACCTTC
CDR3 protein: CASSPAGQGYGYTF

V gene: TRBV12-3/TRBV12-4
clone size: few
D gene: .
J gene: TRBJ1-1
CDR3 DNA: TGTGCCAGCAGTTTAGGCTTCACTGAAGCTTTCTTT
CDR3 protein: CASSLGFTEAFF

V gene: TRBV5-4
clone size: many
D gene: TRBD1
J gene: TRBJ2-7
CDR3 DNA: TGTGCCAGCAGCTTCCTTGGACAGGGGTTGTACGAGCAGTACTTC
CDR3 protein: CASSFLGQGLYEQYF

V gene: TRBV4-2
clone size: .
D gene: .
J gene: TRBJ1-1
CDR3 DNA: TGTGCCAGCAGCCAAGGGGCTGAAGCTTTCTTT
CDR3 protein: CASSQGAEAFF

V gene: TRBV7-2
clone size: many
D gene: .
J gene: TRBJ1-2
CDR3 DNA: TGTGCCAGCAGCTTGGGGGATTACTATGGCTACACCTTC
CDR3 protein: CASSLGDYYGYTF

V gene: TRBV28
clone size: few
D gene: .
J gene: TRBJ2-5
CDR3 DNA: TGTGCCAGCAGCTTACCGGGACGCGGGACCCAGTACTTC
CDR3 protein: CASSLPGRGTQYF

V gene: TRBV15
clone size: few
D gene: .
J gene: TRBJ2-7
CDR3 DNA: TGTGCCACCAGCAGATCCACGGACAGATACGAGCAGTACTTC
CDR3 protein: CATSRSTDRYEQYF

V gene: TRBV18
clone size: many
D gene: .
J gene: TRBJ1-3
CDR3 DNA: TGTGCCAGCTCACCATACCAGGGGAGTGGAAACACCATATATTTT
CDR3 protein: CASSPYQGSGNTIYF

V gene: TRBV20-1
clone size: .
D gene: .
J gene: TRBJ2-1
CDR3 DNA: TGCAGTGCTGCGGCTGTCAATGAGCAGTTCTTC
CDR3 protein: CSAAAVNEQFF

V gene: TRBV6-2/TRBV6-3
clone size: many
D gene: .
J gene: TRBJ1-4
CDR3 DNA: TGTGCCAGCAGTTACTCGGCCGCAGGGTGGCTGGGATCGGCCCGGCTTAATGAAAAACTGTTTTTT
CDR3 protein: CASSYSAAGWLGSARLNEKLFF

V gene: TRBV10-3
clone size: many
D gene: TRBD1
J gene: TRBJ1-3
CDR3 DNA: TGTGCCATCTCGGAAGGGACAGGGGGCGTTTCTGGAAACACCATATATTTT
CDR3 protein: CAISEGTGGVSGNTIYF

V gene: TRBV6-2/TRBV6-3
clone size: many
D gene: .
J gene: TRBJ2-6
CDR3 DNA: TGTGCCAGCAGTTACGGGGGAGGGGCCAACGTCCTGACTTTC
CDR3 protein: CASSYGGGANVLTF

V gene: TRBV11-2
clone size: few
D gene: .
J gene: TRBJ2-7
CDR3 DNA: TGTGCCAGCAGCTTGATTAACTACGAGCAGTACTTC
CDR3 protein: CASSLINYEQYF

V gene: TRBV19
clone size: many
D gene: .
J gene: TRBJ1-2
CDR3 DNA: TGTGCCACCGAGGGGGGTTCCTATGGCTACACCTTC
CDR3 protein: CATEGGSYGYTF